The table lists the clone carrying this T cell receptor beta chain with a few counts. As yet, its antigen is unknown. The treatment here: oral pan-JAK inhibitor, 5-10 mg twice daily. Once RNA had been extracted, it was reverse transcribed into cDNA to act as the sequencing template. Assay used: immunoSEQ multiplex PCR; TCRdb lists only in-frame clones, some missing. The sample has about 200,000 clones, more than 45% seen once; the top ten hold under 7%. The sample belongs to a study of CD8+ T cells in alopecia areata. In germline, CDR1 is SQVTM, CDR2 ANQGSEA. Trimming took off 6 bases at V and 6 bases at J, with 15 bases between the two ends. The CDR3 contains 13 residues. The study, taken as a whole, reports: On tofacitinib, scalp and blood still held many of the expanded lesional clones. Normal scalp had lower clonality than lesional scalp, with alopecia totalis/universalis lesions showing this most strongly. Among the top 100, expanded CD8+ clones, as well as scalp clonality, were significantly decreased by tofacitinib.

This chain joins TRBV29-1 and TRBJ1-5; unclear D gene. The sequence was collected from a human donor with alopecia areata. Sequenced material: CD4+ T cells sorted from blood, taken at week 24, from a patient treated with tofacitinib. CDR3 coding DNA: TGCAGCGTGAAAGGCAGCTGGGGTCAGCCCCAGCATTTT. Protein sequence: CSVKGSWGQPQHF.